This TCR beta chain originates from a study of T cells after yellow fever vaccination. Study-wide findings and caveats: Although most clonotypes did not, a small share appeared in both CD4 and CD8 compartments. Post-booster repertoires contained most primary-vaccination clones again (approximately 97% CD4, around 89% CD8).

Conversion of TCR transcripts into cDNA relied on 5'RACE template switching, which added a universal primer site and UMIs. TCRdb ran MiXCR on the 5' RACE reads and lists one entry per CDR3 protein. The sample has about 580,000 distinct CDR3 sequences, less than 20% seen once. This clonotype has only a few counts. Its specificity is not known. The junction differs from germline at one of its ends, possibly a read error. Sequencing used PBMCs, obtained about 5 days after the first yellow fever vaccination. The receptor comes from a young man who received the YFV17D yellow fever vaccine.

CDR3 loop: CASSVLGNSEAFF. The CDR3 region has the DNA TGTGCCAGCAGCGTACTAGGGAACTCTGAAGCTTTCTTT. The chain is built from TRBV9 and TRBJ1-1; D is unclear. The CDR3 is 13 residues long. Germline V gene data show CDR1 as SGDLS and CDR2 as YYNGEE.